This T cell receptor beta chain appears in the sequencing data of a study of cytomegalovirus exposure and HLA in healthy donors (dated by TCRdb to the late 2010s). About the investigation overall: According to an earlier analysis of a few hundred of the donors, some 170 million T cells yielded roughly 110 million unique TCR beta sequences and approximately 300 Gb of sequence data. An early release that covered about 640 HLA-typed donors contained approximately 300 gigabases of sequencing data and tens of millions of unique TCR sequences. Among the approximately 400 genotyped donors, approximately 82% belonged to the genetic ancestry cluster associated with self-reported Caucasian donors. The study aimed to test whether cataloging public T cell receptors could reveal signatures of past pathogen exposure. Using immunosequencing, the study profiled T cell repertoires from about 620 subjects and related those repertoires to cytomegalovirus serostatus. In addition to the first cohort of 666 subjects, a separate validation cohort of approximately 130 different subjects was used. To predict cytomegalovirus infection status, the study brought together high-throughput TCR immunosequencing, statistical association of individual TCRs with disease status, and machine learning. To study patterns of TCR occurrence, a later analysis re-analyzed previously published TCR beta repertoires from 700 or so donors and added high-resolution HLA genotyping. Rather than using new phenotypic data, the later analysis identified candidate immune exposures from TCR beta sequences and from how often those sequences occurred across donors. An earlier analysis of around 580 of the donors used high-throughput TCR beta sequencing to judge whether each TCR beta V gene segment behaved as functional or pseudogenic. Donor age, sex, ethnicity and CMV serostatus were collected together with the repertoire data. A later genetic analysis used genome-wide SNP genotypes for about three fifths of the 666 donors, treating that subset as a discovery cohort. Every repertoire in the discovery cohort had been generated on one and the same sequencing platform. Class I and class II HLA loci were covered by the typing at four-digit resolution. The number of donors typed differed by locus, with roughly 620-630 for A, B, C, DRB1 and DQB1, 522 for DQA1, about 610 for DPA1, and 400 to 490 for DPB1. A few DR-DQ haplotypes were treated as single units for association and clustering because of strong linkage in the cohort. Across some 400 genotyped donors of the cohort, an average of approximately 240,000 unique TCR beta nucleotide sequences per donor were sequenced, and 15% to 20% of those sequences were non-productive. Summary of the overall study and its limitations: Most TCR sequences were observed very rarely across donors, whereas some public TCRs were present in many individuals. According to a later analysis, TCR association rates differed among HLA loci, with DRB1 alleles showing the most associated TCRs and HLA-C alleles showing the fewest. At a false discovery rate of 0.05, a later analysis linked under 20,000 TCR beta sequences to specific HLA alleles. When HLA alleles, especially DR and DQ, strongly co-occurred, attributing TCR associations to individual alleles was difficult. The only immune exposure information available for the cohort was CMV serostatus. A group of highly shared sequence variants was considered likely to be a technical artifact of the sequencing pipeline. A later genetic analysis associated a missense DCLRE1C variant with V-gene and J-gene trimming of TCR beta chains, and an independent cohort replicated the association. According to a later genetic analysis, donors in an Asian-associated ancestry cluster had fewer N-insertions in productive TCRs than the approximately 710-donor mean. The cohort was sequenced for TCR beta chains only, and without alpha or paired-chain data the features that could be detected were limited. In both the original and validation cohorts, the classifier was reported to diagnose cytomegalovirus status with high specificity and sensitivity. Sequencing depth was assumed to be roughly uniform across donors in the presence/absence analyses, though that assumption may not hold. Over 15 rarely observed V segments, including chromosome 9 orphons, were excluded from the earlier analysis of several hundred of the donors because counts were too low. It was suggested by the authors that the approach could potentially be generalized to other disease states and immunological phenotypes. A further reported finding was that TCR beta sequences accurately predicted the HLA-A and HLA-B alleles for most subjects in the first cohort. Broadly in line with IMGT annotations, most TCR beta V segments showed up in productive rearrangements about 87% or about 30% of the time in an earlier analysis of several hundred of the donors. According to a later analysis, most CMV-associated TCR beta chains appeared to be HLA-restricted, and the HLA associations seemed to be driven largely by CMV exposure. Correlated functional status among segregating V segments might reflect linkage disequilibrium, but an unknown experimental factor could not be ruled out. In a later analysis, several top co-occurrence clusters were reported to appear linked to parvovirus B19, influenza, CMV and Epstein-Barr virus. A few of the identified cytomegalovirus-associated TCR beta chains were confirmed in vitro to be specific for cytomegalovirus antigens. The study gave a list of around 170 TCR beta chains associated with cytomegalovirus. HLA typing was unavailable for some donors at each locus, so association tests used only the typed subset. Some IMGT-functional V segments, including TRBV6-2 and TRBV6-3, could not be told apart with the 87-base-pair reads, so those segments were excluded. Compared with equally common non-associated chains, HLA-associated TCR beta chains in a later analysis were more clonally expanded and had lower generation probabilities.

In regard to this clone: Its binding antigen is unknown. No quality values exist for individual bases; no much larger clone is one base distant.

The CDR3 sequence holds 15 residues, the cysteine and phenylalanine included. The retained sequence is limited to the CDR3, 45 bases, with the frame set at the first base. CDR1 and CDR2 are read off the germline V gene as SGHTA and FQGNSA. The germline V end is reduced by 4 bases and the J end by 5 bases; junction bases left unmatched: 8. In total, around 600 healthy bone marrow donors made up the cohort. At the time of sampling, all cohort members were nominally healthy, though unrecorded immune exposures were likely present. The donor was CMV seronegative and belonged to the group of roughly 330 seronegative cohort members. A peripheral blood sample was provided by each donor, and peripheral blood mononuclear cells were used for TCR beta sequencing. Genomic DNA extraction from the blood cell samples was performed with the Qiagen DNeasy Blood Extraction Kit. The method was the immunoSEQ multiplex PCR assay. For the multiplex PCR, a mixture combining 60 forward primers for TCR Vbeta segments and 13 reverse primers for TCR Jbeta segments was used. Amplification of the CDR3 region of rearranged TCR beta genes was performed with a multiplex PCR assay on genomic DNA. Amplified TCR beta libraries were sequenced as 87-base-pair reads on the Illumina HiSeq System. Regarding the original processing steps: Across the 640 or so repertoires, a later analysis counted 78 million or so unique TCR beta chains, 9.5 million to 12 million of which were shared by at least two donors. Raw reads were error-corrected and collapsed into unique sequences with a nearest-neighbor algorithm that merged closely related sequences to remove PCR and sequencing errors. Alignment of CDR3 sequences to IMGT reference sequences was used to assign V, D and J gene segments. For a sequence to be retained, a match of at least six nucleotides was required to both a V gene segment and a J gene segment. A rearrangement was called productive if the CDR3 had no stop codons and remained in frame with V and J, and every other rearrangement was called non-productive. CDR3 was defined by IMGT convention, running from the second conserved V-encoded cysteine to the conserved J-encoded phenylalanine. Sequences without an unambiguous match to a single V gene segment were excluded from the earlier analysis of approximately 600 of the donors. An earlier analysis of a few hundred of the donors called V segments functional above 56.7% productive rearrangements and segregating when the between-donor standard deviation exceeded 5%. A statistical classification framework was built to diagnose cytomegalovirus status from the catalog of TCR beta chain sequences. A later analysis assigned V and J genes by comparing TCR nucleotide sequences with IMGT/GENE-DB human TR gene sequences. A later analysis assigned CDR3 sequences and most-parsimonious VDJ recombination scenarios with the TCRdist pipeline. In a later analysis, each TCR beta chain was defined by its CDR3 amino acid sequence together with its V-gene family, and reads lacking a unique V-gene family were excluded. As a way to deal with suspected cross-contamination and a sequencing artifact, a later analysis dropped 450 to 600 nucleotide sequences that were highly shared and had low generation probability. In a later analysis, a clonal expansion index was calculated for each public chain from normalized within-repertoire ranks of inferred template counts. Generation probabilities in a later analysis came from a VDJ recombination model fitted to out-of-frame rearrangements, and those results were checked against IGoR. In a later analysis, hypergeometric tests were used to score TCR-TCR, TCR-HLA and TCR-CMV co-occurrence, with a repertoire-size bias correction applied to TCR pairs. False discovery rates were estimated in a later analysis by permuting HLA or CMV assignments 20 times. In a later analysis, co-occurring TCRs were grouped with DBSCAN, and TCRdist sequence similarity was added when clustering was performed within HLA-allele-positive subsets. Co-occurrence clustering excluded repertoires with fewer than 30,000 or more than 120,000 public chains, plus five with anomalous nucleotide sharing. Held by TCRdb, this immuneACCESS table contains in-frame sequences only and omits some clones. Under half of the omission traces to an unresolved V gene where checked; the cause of the rest is unknown. That table gives V, J and clone size, and the DNA gave D and trimming. Counted in this sample were 95,000 to 100,000 clones; roughly 80% of them appeared once. The ten largest account for approximately 8% of the sample.

The sample taken for sequencing was PBMCs. Here the chain combines TRBV7-2 and TRBJ2-7; the central 10 bases match TRBD2. This TCR was sampled from a female donor in good health and CMV-seronegative. The DNA sequence is TGTGCCAGCAGCTCGGCTAGCGGGAGAAGGAACGAGCAGTACTTC. It translates to CASSSASGRRNEQYF.